These 9 T cell receptor beta chains share one sample of origin, sequenced in a study of chemoradiotherapy in HPV16-positive cancers. The protocol was immunoSEQ multiplex PCR, while the TCRdb copy is restricted to in-frame clones and leaves out a portion. The sample lists tens of thousands of clones, roughly 94% occurring once. This sample was taken from a patient who underwent chemoradiotherapy. The receptor set was obtained from a human donor with HPV-associated anogenital cancer.

The CDR3 region is CASSRLAGGPNTGELFF. CDR3 nucleotides: TGTGCCAGCAGCCGACTAGCGGGAGGGCCAAACACCGGGGAGCTGTTTTTT. This chain uses TRBV7-9 with TRBJ2-2; TRBD2 agrees at 14 bases. Trimming at V came to 5 bases and at J to 2 bases, leaving 4 bases not matched to a gene. Per the germline V gene, CDR1 is SEHNR and CDR2 is FQNEAQ (reference sequence). CDR3 length: 17 residues.

The chain has TRBV2 and TRBJ1-3; D not resolved. Trimming cost V 3 bases and J 7 bases, with 16 bases left between them. The CDR3 is 15 amino acids. CDR1 and CDR2 from the germline V gene are SNHLY and FYNNEI. The CDR3 nucleotides read TGTGCCAGCAGTGAGAAAGGACTAACGTCGAACACCATATATTTT. As protein: CASSEKGLTSNTIYF. Variable domain in full (rest from reference TRBV2 and TRBJ1-3): EPEVTQTPSHQVTQMGQEVILRCVPISNHLYFYWYRQILGQKVEFLVSFYNNEISEKSEIFDDQFSVERPDGSNFTLKIRSTKLEDSAMYFCASSEKGLTSNTIYFGEGSWLTVV.

The rearrangement joins TRBV28 to TRBJ1-1; possibly TRBD1 for D (5 bases). Germline V CDR1 and CDR2: MDHEN, SYDVKM. The V end lost 5 bases, the J end lost 0 bases, and 10 bases lay between the germline ends. CDR3 size: 14 residues. CDR3 sequence: CASSRPGLNTEAFF. The CDR3 region has the DNA TGTGCCAGCAGTCGTCCAGGGCTGAACACTGAAGCTTTCTTT.

This sequence joins TRBV10-3 and TRBJ2-3, with D perhaps assigned TRBD1 or TRBD2 (5 bases each). The ends were cut back, 8 bases at V and 0 bases at J, with 18 bases in the middle. The CDR3 covers 16 residues. Per the germline V gene, CDR1 is ENHRY and CDR2 is SYGVKD. CDR3 in amino acids: CAIQNGALRSTDTQYF. The CDR3 bases are TGTGCCATCCAAAACGGGGCGTTAAGAAGCACAGATACGCAGTATTTT.

The genes are TRBV28 and TRBJ2-7; D not certain. V lost 2 bases and J 5 bases, leaving 16 bases between the germline ends. The CDR3 loop spans 15 amino acids. Germline CDR1 MDHEN, CDR2 SYDVKM. The CDR3 sequence: CASSLMGKGLNEQYF. CDR3 bases: TGTGCCAGCAGTTTAATGGGGAAGGGTCTCAACGAGCAGTACTTC.

The rearrangement joins TRBV6-1 to TRBJ1-1, with 9 positions matching TRBD1. V dropped 5 bases and J dropped 3; count of bases not matched to a gene: 1. Looked up from germline, CDR1 is MNHNS and CDR2 is SASEGT. This CDR3 comprises 13 residues. CDR3 protein: CASSRTGDTEAFF. The CDR3 nucleotides read TGTGCCAGCAGTAGGACAGGGGACACTGAAGCTTTCTTT.

The rearrangement joins TRBV2 to TRBJ1-2; D call uncertain. V shed 10 bases and J shed 3 bases, with 18 bases lying between them. The CDR3 contains 14 residues. From germline, CDR1 is SNHLY and CDR2 FYNNEI. In nucleotides, the CDR3 is TGTGCCACCTCTCCGGGAGGGAAGCACTATGGCTACACCTTC. Amino acids: CATSPGGKHYGYTF.

The V and J genes are TRBV19 and TRBJ1-2, with 7 bases lining up with TRBD1. Germline CDR1 reads LNHDA; CDR2 reads SQIVND (reference sequence). CDR3 size: 14 residues. The junction had 11 bases not matched to a gene; V was cut back by 9 bases and J by 4 bases. DNA for the CDR3: TGTGCCAGCCGTGCTAGGGGGCGCGTCTATGGCTACACCTTC. Protein: CASRARGRVYGYTF.

This clone showed up just once. The chain links TRBV7-9 to TRBJ2-3; D is ambiguous. CDR1 SEHNR and CDR2 FQNEAQ come from the germline V gene (reference sequence). The CDR3 covers 15 residues. The V and J ends lost 9 bases and 2 bases respectively, with 18 bases between them. The CDR3 region is CAREEYTDFTDTQYF. The CDR3 nucleotides are TGTGCCAGAGAAGAGTACACCGACTTCACAGATACGCAGTATTTT.